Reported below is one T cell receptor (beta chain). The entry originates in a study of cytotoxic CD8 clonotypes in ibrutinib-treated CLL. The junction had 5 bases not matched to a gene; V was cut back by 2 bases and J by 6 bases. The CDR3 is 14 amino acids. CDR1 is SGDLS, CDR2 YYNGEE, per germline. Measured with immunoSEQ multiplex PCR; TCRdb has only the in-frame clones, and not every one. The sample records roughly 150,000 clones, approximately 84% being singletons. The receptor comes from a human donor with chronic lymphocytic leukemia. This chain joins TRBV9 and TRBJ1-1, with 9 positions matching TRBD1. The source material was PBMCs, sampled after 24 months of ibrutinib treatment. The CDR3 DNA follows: TGTGCCAGCAGCGTTACAGGGGGCATTCCTGAAGCTTTCTTT. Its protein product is CASSVTGGIPEAFF. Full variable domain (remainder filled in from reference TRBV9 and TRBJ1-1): DSGVTQTPKHLITATGQRVTLRCSPRSGDLSVYWYQQSLDQGLQFLIQYYNGEERAKGNILERFSAQQFPDLHSELNLSSLELGDSALYFCASSVTGGIPEAFFGQGTRLTVV.